This T cell receptor beta chain is from a study of T cell changes during pregnancy in multiple sclerosis. Trimming cost V 2 bases and J 16 bases; bases outside gene matches: 8. The CDR3 consists of 11 residues. Looked up from germline, CDR1 is DFQATT and CDR2 is SNEGSKA (reference sequence). This table comes from immunoSEQ multiplex PCR, and its TCRdb copy is limited to in-frame clones, with some not included. Altogether tens of thousands of clones are present, under 95% being singletons, with the ten largest covering 3% to 4%. The V and J genes are TRBV20-1 and TRBJ2-1; 7 bases fit TRBD2. Sequencing was performed on peripheral blood, taken after pregnancy. This clonotype was sampled from a female donor in good health, enrolled as a control in a pregnancy study. The CDR3 sequence: CSARTREPGFF. As DNA, the CDR3 is TGCAGTGCTAGAACGCGGGAGCCGGGATTCTTC.